The rows below give T cell receptor beta chains drawn from one sample of a study of blood T cells in healthy people across ages. TCRdb reprocessed the 5' RACE reads with MiXCR, giving one entry per CDR3 protein. The sample holds approximately 800,000 distinct CDR3 sequences, 25% to 30% seen once. This sample also appeared in a second study, on T cells of mothers and their children.

What was sequenced was blood. Receptors were obtained from a boy aged 5-17 years in good health. Each CDR3 is given with its conserved first and last residue. Not all rows give a size; the values are once, few, many and, for expanded clones, a class.

size	V	J	CDR3
many	TRBV9	TRBJ2-7	CASSMDSSSYEQYF
-	TRBV5-1	TRBJ2-3	CASNPSSGVTDTQYF
few	TRBV2	-	CASSDVAGETQYF
-	TRBV30	TRBJ1-2	CAWIAGEYFKYAF
-	TRBV6-1	TRBJ2-7	CASSEARTGPREQYF
few	TRBV9	TRBJ2-7	CASSVEASGGIGSYEQYF
few	TRBV12-3/TRBV12-4	TRBJ1-6	CASTPRGGDSPLHF
-	TRBV5-1	TRBJ2-6	CASSASSGGPSGANVLTF
few	TRBV4-2	TRBJ2-5	CASSQGRDFTQYF
-	TRBV20-1	TRBJ2-5	CSARGGQETQYF
-	TRBV29-1	TRBJ2-5	CSGYYGEETQYF
-	TRBV5-6	TRBJ2-7	CASSRTGLAGGETQCF
few	TRBV27	TRBJ2-5	CASSYRGYAGETQYF
few	TRBV3-1	TRBJ2-5	CASSPTSVETQYF
few	TRBV28	TRBJ1-5	CASSSDRVGQPQHF
-	TRBV7-9	TRBJ2-7	CASSLRGSGYEQYF
-	TRBV20-1	TRBJ1-5	CSASNRDRGSQPQHF
few	TRBV7-4	TRBJ2-7	CASSLEARVWGSYEQYF
-	TRBV12-3/TRBV12-4	TRBJ1-1	CASRGTGWTEAFF
-	TRBV18	TRBJ1-5	CASSYRADQPQHF
-	TRBV11-2	TRBJ1-2	CASSLRADRAGGYTF
few	TRBV20-1	TRBJ1-4	CSARGDRQEKLFF
-	TRBV3-1	TRBJ1-1	CASSQGAAPDSEAFF
-	TRBV12-3/TRBV12-4	TRBJ1-5	CASSFLFGTGEISNQPQHF
-	TRBV6-4	TRBJ2-3	CASSDSAGTSTDTQYF
-	TRBV21-1	TRBJ2-1	CASSKGPDNEQFF
-	TRBV3-1	TRBJ1-2	CASSQVENFYGYTF
-	TRBV7-9	TRBJ1-4	CASSWDRGEKLFF
few	TRBV20-1	TRBJ2-1	CSASPYNEQFF
few	TRBV28	TRBJ2-7	CASSFSGDRTASKRTYEQYF
-	TRBV4-1	TRBJ1-6	CASSQDGAGKSPLHF
-	TRBV10-3	TRBJ2-3	CAISRPGGVYTDTQYF
few	TRBV18	TRBJ1-4	CASSLGLLGRSEKLFF
-	TRBV7-8	TRBJ2-5	CASSTSRGRKETQYF
few	TRBV20-1	TRBJ2-5	CSAALPDRGRETQYF
few	TRBV10-3	TRBJ1-2	CAISDDRDVGGYTF
-	TRBV5-1	TRBJ2-7	CASSFGVSGEQYF
-	TRBV13	TRBJ2-5	CASSSLRGRERETQYF
few	TRBV7-9	TRBJ1-4	CASSSPQGQGEKLFF
few	TRBV12-3/TRBV12-4	TRBJ2-7	CASSHWTGGDEQYF
few	TRBV29-1	TRBJ2-7	CSVKRPVMDEQYF
few	TRBV12-3/TRBV12-4	TRBJ2-5	CASSLVLAGGETQYF
many	TRBV9	TRBJ2-2	CASSTELAANTGELFF
few	TRBV11-3	TRBJ2-2	CASSPSGSNTGELFF
few	TRBV13	TRBJ1-6	CASSLRASGWALHF
-	TRBV5-1	TRBJ2-2	CASRPPLLAGGRTGELFF
-	TRBV13	TRBJ2-5	CASSLDVGFQETQYF
-	TRBV11-1	TRBJ2-1	CASSLDPVGYNEQFF
-	TRBV2	-	CASPGRGPNEQFF
few	TRBV7-6	TRBJ2-1	CASSLGGWNEQFF
-	TRBV20-1	TRBJ1-5	CSARDRINQPQHF
few	TRBV15	TRBJ2-4	CATSRASGTLDIRYF
-	TRBV5-1	TRBJ2-1	CASSLVFAGGRGGEQFF
-	TRBV28	TRBJ2-1	CASSFLLRGGNGNEQFF